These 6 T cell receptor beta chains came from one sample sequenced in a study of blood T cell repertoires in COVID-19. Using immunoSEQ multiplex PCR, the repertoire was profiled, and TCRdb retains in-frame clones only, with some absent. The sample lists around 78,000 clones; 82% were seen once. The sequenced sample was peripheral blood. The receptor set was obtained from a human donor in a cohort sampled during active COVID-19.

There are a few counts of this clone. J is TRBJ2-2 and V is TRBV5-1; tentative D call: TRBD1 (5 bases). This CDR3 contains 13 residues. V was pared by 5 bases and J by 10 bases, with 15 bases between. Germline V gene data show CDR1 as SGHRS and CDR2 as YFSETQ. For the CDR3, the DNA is TGCGCCAGCAGTGGGGCCAACCAGGAGGAGCTGTTTTTT. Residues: CASSGANQEELFF.

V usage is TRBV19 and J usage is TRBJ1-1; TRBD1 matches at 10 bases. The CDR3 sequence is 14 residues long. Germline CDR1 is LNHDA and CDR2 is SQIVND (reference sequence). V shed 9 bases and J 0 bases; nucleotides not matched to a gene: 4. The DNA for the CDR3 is TGTGCCAGCAGGGACAGGGGAATGAACACTGAAGCTTTCTTT. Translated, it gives CASRDRGMNTEAFF.

CDR3 DNA: TGTGCCAGCAGCCCTACTACCGGGACAGGGACCTACGAGCAGTACTTC. Translating it yields CASSPTTGTGTYEQYF. V is TRBV5-4 and J is TRBJ2-7, with 9 bases that match TRBD1. Germline V gives CDR1 SGHNT, CDR2 YYREEE (reference sequence). Trimming cost V 4 bases and J 2 bases; bases outside gene matches: 10. The CDR3 contains 16 residues.

The CDR3 loop reads CASSLVSAGTPVQYF. The CDR3 bases are TGTGCCAGCAGCTTAGTTTCAGCGGGGACCCCGGTGCAGTACTTC. This chain uses TRBV7-2 with TRBJ2-7; 7 nucleotides line up with TRBD2. Germline CDR1 and CDR2: SGHTA and FQGNSA. The CDR3 consists of 15 residues. The ends lost 1 base at V and 9 bases at J; junction bases unmatched: 12.

In nucleotides, the CDR3 is TGCGCCAGCAGCCAAGCCGCGGGTTCCAGCACAGATACGCAGTATTTT. The encoded protein is CASSQAAGSSTDTQYF. The chain combines TRBV4-3 with TRBJ2-3; a weak D match, TRBD2 (5 bases). Germline V gene lookup returns CDR1 LGHNA and CDR2 YSLEER. Trimming cost V 1 base and J 0 bases, with 11 bases left between them. This CDR3 comprises 16 residues.

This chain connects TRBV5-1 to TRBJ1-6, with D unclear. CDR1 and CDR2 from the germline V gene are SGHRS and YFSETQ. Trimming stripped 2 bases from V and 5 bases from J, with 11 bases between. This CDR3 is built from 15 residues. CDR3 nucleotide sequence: TGCGCCAGCAGCTTTCTGGGGAGGAATAATTCACCCCTCCACTTT. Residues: CASSFLGRNNSPLHF.